This T cell receptor beta chain appears in the sequencing data of a study of cytomegalovirus exposure and HLA in healthy donors. The PCR was carried out with 60 Vbeta primers and 13 Jbeta primers. Sequencing used immunoSEQ multiplex PCR; TCRdb keeps in-frame clones, though not all of them. The repertoire holds some 90,000 clones, with around 75% as singletons. The length of the CDR3 is 15 residues. Looked up from germline, CDR1 is SQVTM and CDR2 is ANQGSEA. V was pared by 7 bases and J by 5 bases, with 12 bases of the junction left unmatched. The receptor's source is a middle-aged man in good health and CMV-seronegative. The sample comprised PBMCs. This chain links TRBV29-1 with TRBJ2-2, with 8 bases lining up with TRBD2. The CDR3: CSAENPAGVTGELFF. The CDR3 DNA is TGCAGCGCCGAAAACCCAGCGGGAGTAACCGGGGAGCTGTTTTTT.